This T cell receptor beta chain stems from a study of blood T cell repertoires in COVID-19. The trim removed 3 bases at V and 8 bases at J, leaving 4 bases unmatched. Per the germline V gene, CDR1 is SGHTA and CDR2 is FQGNSA. The CDR3 has 13 amino acids. Assay used: immunoSEQ multiplex PCR; TCRdb lists only in-frame clones, some missing. The data hold around 280,000 clones, with approximately 84% observed a single time. V is TRBV7-2 and J is TRBJ1-3, with 7 bases lining up with TRBD1. Sequenced material: peripheral blood. The clonotype comes from a woman in her twenties or thirties who had recovered from COVID-19. The CDR3: CASSFDRVDTIYF. In DNA, the CDR3 is TGTGCCAGCAGCTTCGACAGGGTGGACACCATATATTTT.